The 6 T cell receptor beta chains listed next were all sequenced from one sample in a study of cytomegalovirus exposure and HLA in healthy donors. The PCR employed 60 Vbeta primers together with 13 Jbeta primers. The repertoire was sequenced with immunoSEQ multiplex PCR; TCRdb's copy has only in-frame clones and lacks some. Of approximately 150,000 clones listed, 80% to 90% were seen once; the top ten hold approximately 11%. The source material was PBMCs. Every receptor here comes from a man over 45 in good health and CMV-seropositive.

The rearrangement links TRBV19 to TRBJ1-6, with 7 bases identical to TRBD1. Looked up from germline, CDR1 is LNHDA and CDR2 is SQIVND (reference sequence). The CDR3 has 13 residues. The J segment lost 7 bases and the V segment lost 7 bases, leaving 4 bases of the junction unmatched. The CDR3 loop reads CASTRRGNSPLHF. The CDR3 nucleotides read TGTGCCAGTACTCGCAGGGGGAATTCACCCCTCCACTTT.

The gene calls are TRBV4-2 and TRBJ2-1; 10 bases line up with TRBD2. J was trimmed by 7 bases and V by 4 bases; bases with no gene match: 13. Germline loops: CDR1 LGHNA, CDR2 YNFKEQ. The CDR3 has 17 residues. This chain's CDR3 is CASSPWDLAGVSNEQFF. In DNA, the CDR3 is TGTGCCAGCAGCCCCTGGGACCTAGCGGGAGTTTCTAATGAGCAGTTCTTC.

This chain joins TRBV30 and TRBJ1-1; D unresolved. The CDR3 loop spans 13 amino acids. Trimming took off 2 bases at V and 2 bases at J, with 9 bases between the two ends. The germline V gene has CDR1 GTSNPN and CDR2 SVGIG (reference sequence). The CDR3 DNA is TGTGCCTGGAGTATGAGCTCAAACACTGAAGCTTTCTTT. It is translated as CAWSMSSNTEAFF.

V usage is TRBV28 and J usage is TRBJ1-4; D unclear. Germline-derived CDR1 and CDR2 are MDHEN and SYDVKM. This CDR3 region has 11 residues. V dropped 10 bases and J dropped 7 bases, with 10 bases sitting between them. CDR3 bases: TGTGCCACACGAGATGGTGAAAAACTGTTTTTT. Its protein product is CATRDGEKLFF.

The CDR3 DNA is TGTGCCAGCAGTTTATCCTACAATCAGCCCCAGCATTTT. This sequence encodes CASSLSYNQPQHF. The rearrangement joins TRBV28 to TRBJ1-5; D call uncertain. The V end was cut by 1 base, the J end by 3 bases, with 4 bases between. CDR1 is MDHEN and CDR2 is SYDVKM in the germline V gene. The CDR3 covers 13 residues.

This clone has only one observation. CDR3 sequence (DNA): TGTGCCAGCAGCTTAGACGGGGGGCTCTACTACGAGCAGTACTTC. It specifies CASSLDGGLYYEQYF. This rearrangement joins TRBV7-2 to TRBJ2-7, with D possibly TRBD2 on 7 matching bases. The V gene's germline CDR1 is SGHTA and CDR2 FQGNSA. Trimming left V 1 base short and J 3 bases short, with 13 bases between. CDR3 length: 15 residues. The full variable domain, with the rest looked up from reference TRBV7-2 and TRBJ2-7, is GAGVSQSPSNKVTEKGKDVELRCDPISGHTALYWYRQSLGQGLEFLIYFQGNSAPDKSGLPSDRFSAERTGGSVSTLTIQRTQQEDSAVYLCASSLDGGLYYEQYFGPGTRLTVT.